These 3 T cell receptor beta chains were sequenced from one sample in a study of cytomegalovirus exposure and HLA in healthy donors. Primers included in the PCR were 60 Vbeta and 13 Jbeta primers. Data came from immunoSEQ multiplex PCR; TCRdb stores just in-frame clones and leaves some out. The sample records approximately 150,000 clones, 68% being singletons. What was sequenced was PBMCs. These receptors were collected from a man in his sixties in good health and CMV-seronegative.

The chain uses TRBV9 and TRBJ1-4; D possibly corresponds to TRBD1 (6 bases). CDR1 is SGDLS and CDR2 is YYNGEE in the germline V gene. The CDR3 spans 14 residues. Trimming pared 0 bases from V and 8 bases from J, leaving 11 bases between. CDR3 in DNA: TGTGCCAGCAGCGTAGGGGCAGGGGACGAAAAACTGTTTTTT. Translated: CASSVGAGDEKLFF. Full variable domain (outside the CDR3, taken from reference TRBV9 and TRBJ1-4): DSGVTQTPKHLITATGQRVTLRCSPRSGDLSVYWYQQSLDQGLQFLIQYYNGEERAKGNILERFSAQQFPDLHSELNLSSLELGDSALYFCASSVGAGDEKLFFGSGTQLSVL.

The V and J genes are TRBV28 and TRBJ2-7, with 9 bases aligning to TRBD1. J lost 5 bases, V lost 4 bases, and 6 bases had no gene match. The germline CDR1 and CDR2 sequences are MDHEN and SYDVKM. The CDR3 contains 14 residues. The CDR3 loop is CASSSPGQGNEQYF. DNA for the CDR3: TGTGCCAGCAGTTCTCCGGGACAGGGCAACGAGCAGTACTTC.

This clone was seen a handful of times. The chain has TRBV2 and TRBJ2-5, with D maybe TRBD2 (6 bases). The CDR3 has 15 amino acids. Trimming took 7 bases from V and 0 from J, leaving 15 bases between them. CDR1 SNHLY and CDR2 FYNNEI come from the germline V gene. The CDR3: CASKEGTLNQETQYF. CDR3 nucleotides: TGTGCCAGCAAGGAGGGGACCCTGAACCAAGAGACCCAGTACTTC.